This T cell receptor (beta chain) came from a study of PD-L1 blockade in urothelial cancer (dated by TCRdb to about 2017). For the wider study: Therapy was started at some point between 2013 and 2015 for all patients, and atezolizumab 1,200 mg was administered intravenously every 3 weeks. Whole exome sequencing and RNA sequencing of pretreatment tumors were performed alongside TCR sequencing in the same patients. Durable clinical benefit was defined as progression-free survival longer than 6 months, and TCR features were also tested against progression-free and overall survival. Pretreatment tumor samples and matched peripheral blood, collected serially before and after atezolizumab treatment, underwent TCR sequencing. About nine tenths of the roughly 29 patients were identified as males with urothelial cancer of bladder origin, and a prior smoking history was reported by 18 of 29 patients. An ECOG performance status of 0 or 1 was recorded for the patients, and 0 to 3 prior chemotherapy regimens had been received by the patients. An exploratory multi-omic analysis was conducted of the somatic, immune and clinical correlates of response to PD-L1 blockade with atezolizumab in urothelial cancer. Blood samples gave median yields of approximately 130,000 T cells and approximately 80,000 unique TCRs, along with a median clonality of 0.080. Durable clinical benefit was achieved by nine patients and was not achieved by 20 patients. Blood samples were analyzed 3 weeks after the start of treatment (second dose) and 6 weeks after the start of treatment. Approximately 29 patients had pretreatment blood TCR-seq, about 24 had at least one posttreatment blood collection, and about 24 had tumor TCR-seq.

Synthetic TCR analog templates were spiked into each PCR to estimate absolute template abundance from read counts. Using the immunoSEQ assay, TCRbeta CDR3 regions were amplified from genomic DNA with bias-controlled V and J gene primers. Rearranged TCRbeta segments were sequenced at approximately 20X coverage. Per the original workflow: Sequencing errors were corrected by clustering, and CDR3s were annotated against IMGT so that V, D and J genes could be assigned. Downstream analyses used only productive TCRbeta rearrangements, leaving out any out-of-frame or stop-codon sequences. Clonality was calculated as one minus the Shannon entropy normalized by the log of the number of unique productive sequences. Clones differing between time points or between blood and tumor were identified by Fisher's exact test with Benjamini-Hochberg correction at adjusted p below 0.01. TCRdb re-hosts the immuneACCESS table, in-frame sequences only. Its copies lack some clones; in the studies checked, an unresolved V gene accounts for under half of them, and the cause for the rest is not known. V, J and clone size are taken as reported in that table, and D and trimming were inferred from the DNA itself. In all, the sample holds about 90,000 clones, and roughly 85% of those were seen once. The ten largest clones take up over 7.5% of the sample.

Regarding this clone: This clone's antigen is unknown. The sample holds no much larger clone one base away, and base qualities are not on file.

V lost 4 bases and J lost 5 bases; the stretch between them is 14 bases long. The CDR3 measures 14 amino acids from cysteine to phenylalanine. The retained sequence is limited to the CDR3, 42 bases, with the frame set at the first base. The germline V gene encodes CDR1 SGHRS and CDR2 YFSETQ. The research as a whole found: Improved progression-free and overall survival was associated with having pretreatment peripheral blood TCR clonality below the median. Because of the small sample size (n of about 29) and the many exploratory analyses performed, the results are intended to be regarded as hypothesis-generating. Greater expansion of tumor-associated TCR clones in peripheral blood 3 weeks after the start of treatment was observed in patients with durable benefit (n of about 20, p = 0.022).

Interpreted using the paper, the time point label stands for: peripheral blood 6 weeks after treatment start. A cohort of about 30 patients with locally advanced or metastatic urothelial carcinoma, treated at Memorial Sloan Kettering on a trial protocol, was included. Peripheral blood mononuclear cells were collected pretreatment and during treatment, with between 1 and 8 total time points per patient. The Qiagen DNeasy Blood extraction kit was used to purify genomic DNA from total PBMCs and tumor samples. Collected pretreatment and during treatment, PBMCs were isolated and stored as previously described.

This chain is built from TRBV5-1 and TRBJ2-3, with TRBD1 perhaps the D gene, on 6 matching bases. The specimen comprised PBMCs, sampled around atezolizumab (anti-PD-L1) treatment. This TCR derives from a man in his 70s with urothelial cancer. In nucleotides, the sequence is TGCGCCAGCAGCGCCGGACAGAAGGAAGATACGCAGTATTTT. Translated, it reads CASSAGQKEDTQYF.